These T cell receptor beta chains were read from a single sample in a study of PD-L1 blockade in urothelial cancer. Using immunoSEQ multiplex PCR, the repertoire was profiled, and TCRdb retains in-frame clones only, with some absent. The data hold 35,000 to 45,000 clones, with around 88% observed a single time. The sample consisted of PBMCs, taken around atezolizumab (anti-PD-L1) treatment. The receptors were gathered from a man in his sixties with urothelial cancer. CDR3s include the opening cysteine and the closing phenylalanine or tryptophan. The D gene is left open where the match is weak. Clone size is stated in some rows and not others, as once, few, many or a class when expanded.

j_gene: TRBJ2-3; v_gene: TRBV7-2; d_gene: TRBD2; abundance: once; CDR3aa: CASSPGGIDTQYF; CDR3nt: TGTGCCAGCAGCCCGGGGGGGATTGATACGCAGTATTTT
j_gene: TRBJ2-5; v_gene: TRBV27; d_gene: TRBD1; abundance: .; CDR3aa: CASSLSSGTGQQETQYF; CDR3nt: TGTGCCAGCAGTTTATCGAGTGGGACAGGCCAACAAGAGACCCAGTACTTC
j_gene: TRBJ1-4; v_gene: TRBV28; d_gene: .; abundance: .; CDR3aa: CASSLGGRGDEKLFF; CDR3nt: TGTGCCAGCAGCCTCGGGGGGAGGGGGGATGAAAAACTGTTTTTT
j_gene: TRBJ1-1; v_gene: TRBV7-9; d_gene: .; abundance: .; CDR3aa: CASSAGLSYTEAFF; CDR3nt: TGTGCCAGCAGCGCCGGACTCAGCTACACTGAAGCTTTCTTT
j_gene: TRBJ1-4; v_gene: TRBV19; d_gene: .; abundance: .; CDR3aa: CASSADPGYPNEKLFF; CDR3nt: TGTGCCAGTAGTGCTGACCCAGGGTACCCTAATGAAAAACTGTTTTTT
j_gene: TRBJ1-2; v_gene: TRBV18; d_gene: .; abundance: .; CDR3aa: CASSPNSVMALGYTF; CDR3nt: TGTGCCAGCTCACCAAATTCAGTCATGGCCCTGGGCTACACCTTC
j_gene: TRBJ1-5; v_gene: TRBV19; d_gene: .; abundance: .; CDR3aa: CASSTSGDDQPQHF; CDR3nt: TGTGCCAGTAGTACATCAGGGGATGATCAGCCCCAGCATTTT
j_gene: TRBJ2-2; v_gene: TRBV6-1; d_gene: .; abundance: few; CDR3aa: CASSASGAGELFF; CDR3nt: TGTGCCAGCAGTGCATCCGGTGCCGGGGAGCTGTTTTTT
j_gene: TRBJ2-7; v_gene: TRBV2; d_gene: TRBD2; abundance: .; CDR3aa: CASSGGLAGGVGEQYF; CDR3nt: TGTGCCAGCAGTGGCGGACTAGCAGGAGGGGTAGGGGAGCAGTACTTC
j_gene: TRBJ2-7; v_gene: TRBV7-9; d_gene: TRBD2; abundance: .; CDR3aa: CASSLVAGDNEQYF; CDR3nt: TGTGCCAGCAGCTTAGTAGCGGGGGATAACGAGCAGTACTTC
j_gene: TRBJ1-6; v_gene: TRBV5-1; d_gene: TRBD1; abundance: .; CDR3aa: CASSLAGTGNSPLHF; CDR3nt: TGCGCCAGCAGCTTGGCGGGGACAGGGAATTCACCCCTCCACTTT
j_gene: TRBJ1-5; v_gene: TRBV10-2; d_gene: .; abundance: .; CDR3aa: CASSGLVSNQPQHF; CDR3nt: TGCGCCAGCAGTGGCCTAGTAAGCAATCAGCCCCAGCATTTT
j_gene: TRBJ2-7; v_gene: TRBV27; d_gene: TRBD2; abundance: .; CDR3aa: CASRNLAGHYEQYF; CDR3nt: TGTGCCAGCAGAAACCTAGCGGGACACTACGAGCAGTACTTC
j_gene: TRBJ2-2; v_gene: TRBV9; d_gene: .; abundance: once; CDR3aa: CASSDRTGFRELFF; CDR3nt: TGTGCCAGCAGCGACCGTACAGGCTTCCGGGAGCTGTTTTTT
j_gene: TRBJ2-3; v_gene: TRBV5-4; d_gene: .; abundance: .; CDR3aa: CASSLASYSSDTQYF; CDR3nt: TGTGCCAGCAGCTTAGCGTCATATTCGTCCGATACGCAGTATTTT
j_gene: TRBJ2-1; v_gene: TRBV6-1; d_gene: .; abundance: .; CDR3aa: CASSEGQGSYNEQFF; CDR3nt: TGTGCCAGCAGTGAAGGGCAGGGGTCCTACAATGAGCAGTTCTTC
j_gene: TRBJ2-1; v_gene: TRBV5-1; d_gene: TRBD2; abundance: .; CDR3aa: CASSFSTSGSSYNEQFF; CDR3nt: TGCGCCAGCAGCTTCTCGACTAGCGGGAGCTCCTACAATGAGCAGTTCTTC
j_gene: TRBJ2-2; v_gene: TRBV7-2; d_gene: .; abundance: .; CDR3aa: CASSLLRGTGELFF; CDR3nt: TGTGCCAGCAGCTTACTAAGAGGCACCGGGGAGCTGTTTTTT
j_gene: TRBJ1-1; v_gene: TRBV29-1; d_gene: .; abundance: .; CDR3aa: CSVVQSNTEAFF; CDR3nt: TGCAGCGTTGTGCAGTCGAACACTGAAGCTTTCTTT
j_gene: TRBJ2-2; v_gene: TRBV5-6; d_gene: TRBD1; abundance: .; CDR3aa: CASSLDWGRGRGGELFF; CDR3nt: TGTGCCAGCAGCTTGGATTGGGGCAGGGGGCGCGGCGGGGAGCTGTTTTTT
j_gene: TRBJ2-1; v_gene: TRBV6-1; d_gene: .; abundance: .; CDR3aa: CASISMSSYNEQFF; CDR3nt: TGTGCCAGCATTTCCATGAGCTCCTACAATGAGCAGTTCTTC
j_gene: TRBJ2-2; v_gene: TRBV10-3; d_gene: TRBD2; abundance: .; CDR3aa: CAIKSSGGVYTGELFF; CDR3nt: TGTGCCATCAAATCTAGCGGGGGCGTCTACACCGGGGAGCTGTTTTTT
j_gene: TRBJ1-5; v_gene: TRBV2; d_gene: .; abundance: .; CDR3aa: CASSQLRGNQPQHF; CDR3nt: TGTGCCAGCAGCCAACTGAGAGGGAATCAGCCCCAGCATTTT
j_gene: TRBJ2-5; v_gene: TRBV4-3; d_gene: TRBD2; abundance: .; CDR3aa: CASSQEGTSGSRETQYF; CDR3nt: TGCGCCAGCAGCCAAGAGGGGACTAGCGGGAGCCGTGAGACCCAGTACTTC
j_gene: TRBJ1-5; v_gene: TRBV28; d_gene: .; abundance: .; CDR3aa: CASSLGGGGLIQPQHF; CDR3nt: TGTGCCAGCAGTTTAGGCGGCGGGGGGCTGATTCAGCCCCAGCATTTT
j_gene: TRBJ2-2; v_gene: TRBV7-8; d_gene: .; abundance: .; CDR3aa: CASSPLWGGTGELFF; CDR3nt: TGTGCCAGCAGCCCCCTTTGGGGCGGCACCGGGGAGCTGTTTTTT
j_gene: TRBJ2-7; v_gene: TRBV5-4; d_gene: TRBD2; abundance: .; CDR3aa: CASSLGVAGAVEQYF; CDR3nt: TGTGCCAGCAGCTTAGGGGTAGCGGGAGCGGTCGAGCAGTACTTC
j_gene: TRBJ1-1; v_gene: TRBV15; d_gene: .; abundance: once; CDR3aa: CATSRERRGEKNTEAFF; CDR3nt: TGTGCCACCAGCAGAGAGCGGAGGGGCGAAAAGAACACTGAAGCTTTCTTT
j_gene: TRBJ2-7; v_gene: TRBV13; d_gene: TRBD1; abundance: .; CDR3aa: CASRPQTGQVPYEQYF; CDR3nt: TGTGCCAGCAGGCCGCAGACGGGACAGGTTCCCTACGAGCAGTACTTC
j_gene: TRBJ2-1; v_gene: TRBV5-1; d_gene: .; abundance: once; CDR3aa: CASSSRPGNEQFF; CDR3nt: TGCGCCAGCAGCTCCCGACCAGGTAATGAGCAGTTCTTC
j_gene: TRBJ2-3; v_gene: TRBV5-1; d_gene: TRBD2; abundance: .; CDR3aa: CASSLGVSSGTYTDTQYF; CDR3nt: TGCGCCAGCAGCTTGGGGGTATCTAGCGGGACCTACACAGATACGCAGTATTTT
j_gene: TRBJ1-5; v_gene: TRBV7-2; d_gene: .; abundance: .; CDR3aa: CASSALDSGYQPQHF; CDR3nt: TGTGCCAGCAGCGCGCTGGACAGCGGTTATCAGCCCCAGCATTTT
j_gene: TRBJ2-4; v_gene: TRBV6-5; d_gene: TRBD1; abundance: .; CDR3aa: CASSPRGLSRIQYF; CDR3nt: TGTGCCAGCAGTCCCAGGGGGCTGTCTCGTATTCAGTACTTC
j_gene: TRBJ1-1; v_gene: TRBV27; d_gene: .; abundance: .; CDR3aa: CASSEQGRAFF; CDR3nt: TGTGCCAGCAGTGAACAGGGACGGGCTTTCTTT
j_gene: TRBJ2-1; v_gene: TRBV11-2; d_gene: .; abundance: .; CDR3aa: CASSSPGSNEQFF; CDR3nt: TGTGCCAGCAGCTCCCCTGGGAGCAATGAGCAGTTCTTC
j_gene: TRBJ2-1; v_gene: TRBV7-2; d_gene: .; abundance: .; CDR3aa: CASSLDTGRNEQFF; CDR3nt: TGTGCCAGCAGCTTAGACACAGGCAGAAATGAGCAGTTCTTC
j_gene: TRBJ2-3; v_gene: TRBV7-9; d_gene: TRBD2; abundance: .; CDR3aa: CASSSILAGLIDTQYF; CDR3nt: TGTGCCAGCAGCTCGATTCTAGCGGGACTAATCGATACGCAGTATTTT
j_gene: TRBJ2-1; v_gene: TRBV4-2; d_gene: .; abundance: .; CDR3aa: CASSQVGRMEGGQFF; CDR3nt: TGTGCCAGCAGCCAAGTGGGCAGAATGGAGGGTGGGCAGTTCTTC
j_gene: TRBJ2-1; v_gene: TRBV5-1; d_gene: TRBD2; abundance: .; CDR3aa: CASRRLAGTYNEQFF; CDR3nt: TGCGCCAGCAGAAGACTAGCGGGGACCTACAATGAGCAGTTCTTC
j_gene: TRBJ2-3; v_gene: TRBV2; d_gene: .; abundance: .; CDR3aa: CASSELAIDTQYF; CDR3nt: TGTGCCAGCAGTGAGTTAGCGATAGATACGCAGTATTTT
j_gene: TRBJ1-2; v_gene: TRBV6-5; d_gene: TRBD1; abundance: .; CDR3aa: CASSLDRGRRGYTF; CDR3nt: TGTGCCAGCAGTTTGGACAGGGGAAGAAGAGGCTACACCTTC
j_gene: TRBJ1-1; v_gene: TRBV28; d_gene: TRBD1; abundance: .; CDR3aa: CASSSHPGRTGLLGAFF; CDR3nt: TGTGCCAGCAGTTCCCACCCCGGCCGGACAGGGCTATTGGGAGCTTTCTTT
j_gene: TRBJ1-2; v_gene: TRBV28; d_gene: TRBD1; abundance: .; CDR3aa: CASRSASGTGHGYTF; CDR3nt: TGTGCCAGCAGAAGCGCTTCCGGGACAGGGCATGGCTACACCTTC
j_gene: TRBJ2-1; v_gene: TRBV7-2; d_gene: TRBD2; abundance: .; CDR3aa: CASSRSGSWANEQFF; CDR3nt: TGTGCCAGCAGCCGAAGCGGGAGTTGGGCCAATGAGCAGTTCTTC
j_gene: TRBJ1-2; v_gene: TRBV14; d_gene: .; abundance: .; CDR3aa: CASSAESLYYTF; CDR3nt: TGTGCCAGCAGCGCCGAAAGTCTATACTACACCTTC
j_gene: TRBJ2-2; v_gene: TRBV4-2; d_gene: .; abundance: .; CDR3aa: CASSQMYGRGENTGELFF; CDR3nt: TGTGCCAGCAGCCAGATGTATGGGAGGGGGGAGAACACCGGGGAGCTGTTTTTT
j_gene: TRBJ2-1; v_gene: TRBV10-1; d_gene: TRBD2; abundance: .; CDR3aa: CASSAGLAGEQFF; CDR3nt: TGCGCCAGCAGCGCGGGACTAGCGGGAGAGCAGTTCTTC
j_gene: TRBJ2-1; v_gene: TRBV5-1; d_gene: TRBD2; abundance: .; CDR3aa: CASSLDTSGEYNEQFF; CDR3nt: TGCGCCAGCAGCTTGGACACTAGCGGGGAATACAATGAGCAGTTCTTC
j_gene: TRBJ2-5; v_gene: TRBV5-4; d_gene: TRBD1; abundance: .; CDR3aa: CASGRGDRGSETQYF; CDR3nt: TGTGCCAGCGGGAGGGGGGACAGGGGTTCAGAGACCCAGTACTTC
j_gene: TRBJ1-3; v_gene: TRBV11-2; d_gene: .; abundance: once; CDR3aa: CASSFRARGNTIYF; CDR3nt: TGTGCCAGCAGCTTTAGAGCCCGCGGAAACACCATATATTTT
j_gene: TRBJ2-5; v_gene: TRBV7-2; d_gene: TRBD1; abundance: .; CDR3aa: CASSGDRGWETQYF; CDR3nt: TGTGCCAGCAGCGGGGACAGGGGTTGGGAGACCCAGTACTTC
j_gene: TRBJ1-1; v_gene: TRBV28; d_gene: .; abundance: .; CDR3aa: CATRRDSMNTEAFF; CDR3nt: TGTGCCACCAGAAGAGACAGCATGAACACTGAAGCTTTCTTT